This TCR beta chain comes out of a study of blood T cells in healthy people across ages. For the second PCR, which ran for 7 to 11 cycles, a sample-barcoded 5' primer and a J-beta primer mix were used. TCRdb re-derived calls from the 5' RACE reads in MiXCR, one entry per CDR3 protein. This sample has 1.5 million to 2 million distinct CDR3 sequences; 28% occur once, and the top ten carry roughly 8.2%. With each sample, at least 6 micrograms of total RNA were extracted. CDR3 length: 15 residues. In germline, CDR1 is MNHNY, CDR2 SVGAGI (reference sequence). V lost 0 bases to trimming and J lost 2 bases, with 9 bases between them.

The source of this sequence is a woman between 25 and 40 years old in good health. The source material was blood. The chain links TRBV6-6 to TRBJ2-3; D call uncertain. The CDR3 DNA reads TGTGCCAGCAGTTACTCTGGCGGACCCACAGATACGCAGTATTTT. Amino acid sequence: CASSYSGGPTDTQYF.